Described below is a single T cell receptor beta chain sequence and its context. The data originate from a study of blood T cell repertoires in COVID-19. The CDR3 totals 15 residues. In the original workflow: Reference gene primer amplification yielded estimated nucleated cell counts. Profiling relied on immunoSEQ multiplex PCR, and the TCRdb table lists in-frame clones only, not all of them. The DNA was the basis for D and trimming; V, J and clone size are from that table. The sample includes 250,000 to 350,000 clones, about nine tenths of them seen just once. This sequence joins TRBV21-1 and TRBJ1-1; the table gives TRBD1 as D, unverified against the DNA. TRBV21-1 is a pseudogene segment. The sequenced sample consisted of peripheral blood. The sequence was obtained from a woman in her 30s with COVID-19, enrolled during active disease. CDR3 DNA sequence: TGTGCCAGCAGCACGCTACAGGTGATGAACACTGAAGCTTTCTTT. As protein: CASSTLQVMNTEAFF.